Listed below are T cell receptor beta chains from one sample, sequenced in a study of shared clonotypes between healthy human individuals. TCRdb's copy holds only in-frame clones and misses some; the assay was immunoSEQ multiplex PCR. The sample has 2 million to 2.5 million clones; around 95% are singletons. The source material was naive CD4+ T cells sorted from blood. The source of these receptors is a man between 18 and 29 years old in good health. CDR3s leave out the opening cysteine and the closing phenylalanine or tryptophan.

TRBV12-5	11	TRBJ2-4	ASGLHTENIQY
TRBV7-7	13	TRBJ2-2	ASSLGHDRERELF
TRBV7-2	10	TRBJ2-1	ASSFQGNEQF
TRBV7-8	11	TRBJ2-7	ASSLGVVYEQY
TRBV6-5	13	TRBJ2-7	ASSSDTDRSYEQY
TRBV12-5	10	TRBJ2-1	ASGLEGNEQF
TRBV18	17	TRBJ2-6	ASSPGSGQIFSGANVLT
TRBV5-3	13	TRBJ2-3	ARDPSRDRDDTQY
TRBV4-1	15	TRBJ2-1	ASSQDSGIVAYNEQF
TRBV23-1	12	TRBJ2-7	APNARGFHYEQY
TRBV27	11	TRBJ2-7	ASSLGTGKQQY
TRBV9	13	TRBJ2-1	ASSSRTSGYNEQF
TRBV19	14	TRBJ1-5	ASSIGQPYSNQPQH
TRBV5-1	12	TRBJ2-7	ASSLEGQGYEQY
TRBV5-4	13	TRBJ2-6	ASSLGASGANVLT
TRBV19	11	TRBJ2-7	ASKENRGYEQY
TRBV11-3	12	TRBJ2-3	ASSLNSVGDTQY
TRBV9	12	TRBJ1-4	ASSVTGANEKLF
TRBV30	14	TRBJ1-5	AWSRRGDLSNQPQH
TRBV6-1	9	TRBJ1-1	ASSSYTEAF
TRBV7-9	11	TRBJ1-1	ASSFPDKIGAF
TRBV5-1	13	NA	ASSPPVRGSYEQY
TRBV5-1	12	TRBJ2-5	ASSLNHPGETQY
TRBV18	14	TRBJ2-5	ASSPSDRGLQETQY
TRBV10-3	11	TRBJ2-3	AISESGPDTQY